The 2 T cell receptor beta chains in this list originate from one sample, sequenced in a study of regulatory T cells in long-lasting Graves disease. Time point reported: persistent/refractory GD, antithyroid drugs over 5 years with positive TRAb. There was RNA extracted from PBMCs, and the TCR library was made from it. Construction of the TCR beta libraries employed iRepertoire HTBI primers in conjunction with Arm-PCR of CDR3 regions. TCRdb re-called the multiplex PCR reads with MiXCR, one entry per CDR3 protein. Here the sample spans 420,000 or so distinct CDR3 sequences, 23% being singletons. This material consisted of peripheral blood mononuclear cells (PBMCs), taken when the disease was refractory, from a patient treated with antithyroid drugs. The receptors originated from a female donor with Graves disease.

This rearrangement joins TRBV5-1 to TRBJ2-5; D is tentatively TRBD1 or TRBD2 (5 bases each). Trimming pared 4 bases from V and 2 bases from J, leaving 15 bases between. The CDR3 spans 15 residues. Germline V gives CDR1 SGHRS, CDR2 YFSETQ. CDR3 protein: CASSGTGIPQETQYF. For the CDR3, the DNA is TGCGCCAGCAGCGGGACGGGCATACCTCAAGAGACCCAGTACTTC. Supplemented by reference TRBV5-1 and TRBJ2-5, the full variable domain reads KAGVTQTPRYLIKTRGQQVTLSCSPISGHRSVSWYQQTPGQGLQFLFEYFSETQRNKGNFPGRFSGRQFSNSRSEMNVSTLELGDSALYLCASSGTGIPQETQYFGPGTRLLVL.

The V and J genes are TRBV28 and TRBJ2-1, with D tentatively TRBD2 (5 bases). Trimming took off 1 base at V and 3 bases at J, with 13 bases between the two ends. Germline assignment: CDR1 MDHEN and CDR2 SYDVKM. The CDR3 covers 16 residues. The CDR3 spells CASSLYAPGNYNEQFF. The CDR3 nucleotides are TGTGCCAGCAGTTTATATGCCCCGGGGAACTACAATGAGCAGTTCTTC.